Below, 12 T cell receptor beta chains from the same sample are listed, as sequenced in a study of blood T cell repertoires in COVID-19 (dated by TCRdb to 2018 to 2021). Libraries were prepared through the immunoSEQ multiplex PCR assay. What TCRdb holds here is the immuneACCESS table cut down to in-frame rearrangements. Part of the clones is not present; checked against another copy, under half of the missing clones reflect an unresolved V gene, and the others are unexplained. The table for this sample lists 300,000 to 400,000 clones; 85% to 90% of them were counted only once. The top ten constitute under 6.5% of the sample. Sequences were obtained from peripheral blood. The receptors were gathered from a woman aged 45 to 65 with COVID-19, enrolled during active disease.

The V gene is TRBV7-9, the J gene TRBJ1-3; a weak D match, TRBD1 (6 bases). The germline V and J ends were trimmed by 9 bases and 5 bases, with 17 bases remaining between them. The CDR3 consists of 14 residues. Germline V gives CDR1 SEHNR, CDR2 FQNEAQ (reference sequence). CDR3 sequence: CARVWQGSRNTIYF. The CDR3 DNA reads TGTGCCAGAGTGTGGCAGGGGAGTCGAAACACCATATATTTT.

The chain joins TRBV7-8 to TRBJ2-3; 8 nucleotides line up with TRBD1. The ends lost 1 base at V and 3 bases at J; junction bases unmatched: 3. Germline V gene data show CDR1 as SGHVS and CDR2 as FQNEAQ. CDR3 length: 15 residues. The CDR3, as DNA: TGTGCCAGCAGCTTAGTCGGACAGGGTACAGATACGCAGTATTTT. It specifies CASSLVGQGTDTQYF.

The chain combines TRBV12-5 with TRBJ2-1; 11 bases are a match to TRBD2. The CDR3 has 17 residues. J lost 1 base, V lost 4 bases, and 6 bases had no gene match. Germline CDR1 LGHNT, CDR2 FRNRAP. The CDR3 bases are TGTGCTAGTGGTTCAGCAACTAGCGGGAGTTCCTACAATGAGCAGTTCTTC. Translation: CASGSATSGSSYNEQFF.

V usage is TRBV20-1 and J usage is TRBJ2-5, with D possibly matching TRBD2 (6 bases). This CDR3 has 11 amino acids. CDR1 DFQATT and CDR2 SNEGSKA come from the germline V gene (reference sequence). Between the trimmed V and J ends, which lost 6 bases and 8 bases, there was a span of 13 bases. The chain's CDR3 is CSAQEGGTQYF. The DNA of the CDR3 is TGCAGTGCCCAGGAGGGAGGTACCCAGTACTTC.

This chain connects TRBV15 to TRBJ2-7, with 8 bases matching TRBD1. The ends lost 2 bases at V and 0 bases at J; junction bases unmatched: 6. Per the germline V gene, CDR1 is LNHNV and CDR2 is YYDKDF (reference sequence). This CDR3 contains 16 residues. CDR3 nucleotide sequence: TGTGCCACCAGCAGATCTTCCGGGACAGGCTCCTACGAGCAGTACTTC. It yields the protein CATSRSSGTGSYEQYF.

The chain couples TRBV6-5 to TRBJ1-4; 8 bases fit TRBD1. This CDR3 has 15 residues. Trimming cost V 0 bases and J 7 bases; bases outside gene matches: 4. Germline V gives CDR1 MNHEY, CDR2 SVGAGI. The CDR3 DNA is TGTGCCAGCAGTTACTCGTCAGGGGGCACTGAAAAACTGTTTTTT. Encoded protein: CASSYSSGGTEKLFF.

V is TRBV28 and J is TRBJ1-1; no firm D call. In germline, CDR1 is MDHEN, CDR2 SYDVKM. Trimming took off 11 bases at V and 4 bases at J, with 17 bases between the two ends. The CDR3 has 13 residues. Here the CDR3 reads CAAIQSPGTEAFF. CDR3 DNA sequence: TGTGCCGCAATACAGAGCCCAGGCACTGAAGCTTTCTTT.

This clone was counted a single time. The chain uses TRBV29-1 and TRBJ2-4, with TRBD1 identical over 9 bases. The CDR3 consists of 13 residues. Germline loops: CDR1 SQVTM, CDR2 ANQGSEA. The V and J ends lost 6 bases and 8 bases, in that order; junction bases with no gene match: 8. CDR3 region: CSVQQGAGDIQYF. In nucleotides, the CDR3 is TGCAGCGTCCAACAGGGGGCGGGGGACATTCAGTACTTC.

This clone came up once. V gene TRBV7-3 combines with J gene TRBJ2-1, with 12 bases identical to TRBD2. Germline loops: CDR1 SGHTA, CDR2 FQGTGA. With V trimmed by 2 bases and J by 4 bases, 12 bases remained unmatched. The CDR3 has 19 amino acids. The CDR3 DNA follows: TGTGCCAGCAGCTTATTCGAGCCGGGACTAGCGGGCGCATACAATGAGCAGTTCTTC. Its protein is CASSLFEPGLAGAYNEQFF.

The genes are TRBV7-9 and TRBJ2-2, with a possible D match to TRBD2 (5 bases). Germline values: CDR1 SEHNR, CDR2 FQNEAQ (reference sequence). This CDR3 spans 14 amino acids. The V end was cut by 4 bases, the J end by 4 bases, with 10 bases between. In nucleotides, the CDR3 is TGTGCCAGCAGCTCTCAAGCGGTCACCGGGGAGCTGTTTTTT. Translated, it gives CASSSQAVTGELFF. Full variable domain (remainder filled in from reference TRBV7-9 and TRBJ2-2): DTGVSQNPRHKITKRGQNVTFRCDPISEHNRLYWYRQTLGQGPEFLTYFQNEAQLEKSRLLSDRFSAERPKGSFSTLEIQRTEQGDSAMYLCASSSQAVTGELFFGEGSRLTVL.

This chain uses TRBV7-9 with TRBJ1-6; 7 positions agree with TRBD1. This CDR3 comprises 16 residues. Germline values: CDR1 SEHNR, CDR2 FQNEAQ (reference sequence). J gave up 5 bases and V 5 bases, and 9 bases lay outside the gene matches. The CDR3, as DNA: TGTGCCAGCAGCAACAGGGGAGGAGGGAATAATTCACCCCTCCACTTT. Translated, it gives CASSNRGGGNNSPLHF.

The rearrangement uses TRBV10-3 and TRBJ2-2, with no clear D. Germline V lookup: CDR1 ENHRY, CDR2 SYGVKD. The V end was cut by 1 base, the J end by 4 bases, with 13 bases between. The CDR3 consists of 16 residues. The CDR3 sequence: CAISELTDMSTGELFF. The DNA for the CDR3 is TGTGCCATCAGTGAGTTGACCGACATGAGCACCGGGGAGCTGTTTTTT.